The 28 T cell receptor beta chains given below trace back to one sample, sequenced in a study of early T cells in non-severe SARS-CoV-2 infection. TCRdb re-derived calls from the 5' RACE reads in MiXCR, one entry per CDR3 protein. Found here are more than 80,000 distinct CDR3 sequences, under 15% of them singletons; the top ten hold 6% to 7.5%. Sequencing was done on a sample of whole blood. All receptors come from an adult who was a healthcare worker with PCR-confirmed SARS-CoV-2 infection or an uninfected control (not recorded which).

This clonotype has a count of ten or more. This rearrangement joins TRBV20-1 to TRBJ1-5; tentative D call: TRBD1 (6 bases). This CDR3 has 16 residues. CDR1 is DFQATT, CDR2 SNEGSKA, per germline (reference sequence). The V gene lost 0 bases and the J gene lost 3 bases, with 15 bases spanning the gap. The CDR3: CSARDPQGLINQPQHF. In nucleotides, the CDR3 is TGCAGTGCTAGAGATCCTCAGGGGTTGATCAATCAGCCCCAGCATTTT.

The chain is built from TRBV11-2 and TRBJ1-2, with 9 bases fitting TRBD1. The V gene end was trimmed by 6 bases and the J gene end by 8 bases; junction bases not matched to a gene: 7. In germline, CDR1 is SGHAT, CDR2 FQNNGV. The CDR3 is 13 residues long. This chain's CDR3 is CASRSRTGEGYTF. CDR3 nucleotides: TGTGCCAGCAGATCGAGGACAGGGGAAGGCTACACCTTC. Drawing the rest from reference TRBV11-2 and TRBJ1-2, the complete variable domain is EAGVAQSPRYKIIEKRQSVAFWCNPISGHATLYWYQQILGQGPKLLIQFQNNGVVDDSQLPKDRFSAERLKGVDSTLKIQPAKLEDSAVYLCASRSRTGEGYTFGSGTRLTVV.

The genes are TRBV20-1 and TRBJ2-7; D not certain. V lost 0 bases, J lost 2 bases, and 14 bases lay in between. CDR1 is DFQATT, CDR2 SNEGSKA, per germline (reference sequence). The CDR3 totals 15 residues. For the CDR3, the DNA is TGCAGTGCTAGAGATCTGACGAGTAGACCCTACGAGCAGTACTTC. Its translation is CSARDLTSRPYEQYF.

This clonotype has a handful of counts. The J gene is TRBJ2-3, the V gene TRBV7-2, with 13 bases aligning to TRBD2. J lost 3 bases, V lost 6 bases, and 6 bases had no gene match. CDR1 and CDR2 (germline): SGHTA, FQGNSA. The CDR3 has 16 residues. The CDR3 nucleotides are TGTGCCAGCAGGCCTGGGACTAGCGGGATTACAGATACGCAGTATTTT. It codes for CASRPGTSGITDTQYF.

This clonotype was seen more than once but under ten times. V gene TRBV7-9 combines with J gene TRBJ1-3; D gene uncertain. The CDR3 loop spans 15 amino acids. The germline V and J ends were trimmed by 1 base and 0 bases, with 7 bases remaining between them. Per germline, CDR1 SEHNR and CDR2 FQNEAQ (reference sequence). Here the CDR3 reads CASSLGTTSGNTIYF. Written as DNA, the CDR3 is TGTGCCAGCAGCTTAGGGACCACCTCTGGAAACACCATATATTTT. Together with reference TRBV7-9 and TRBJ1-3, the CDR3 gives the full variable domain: DTGVSQNPRHKITKRGQNVTFRCDPISEHNRLYWYRQTLGQGPEFLTYFQNEAQLEKSRLLSDRFSAERPKGSFSTLEIQRTEQGDSAMYLCASSLGTTSGNTIYFGEGSWLTVV.

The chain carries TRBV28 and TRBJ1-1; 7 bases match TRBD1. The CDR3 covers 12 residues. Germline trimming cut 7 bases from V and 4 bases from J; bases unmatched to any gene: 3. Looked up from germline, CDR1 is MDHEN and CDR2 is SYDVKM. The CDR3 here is CASKQGSTEAFF. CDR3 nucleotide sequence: TGTGCCAGCAAACAGGGGAGCACTGAAGCTTTCTTT.

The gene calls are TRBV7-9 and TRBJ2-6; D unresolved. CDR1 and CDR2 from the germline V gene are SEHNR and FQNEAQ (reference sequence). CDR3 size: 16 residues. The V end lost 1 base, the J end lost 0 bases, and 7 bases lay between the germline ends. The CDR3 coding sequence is TGTGCCAGCAGCTTAGGGCAGTTCTCTGGGGCCAACGTCCTGACTTTC. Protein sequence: CASSLGQFSGANVLTF.

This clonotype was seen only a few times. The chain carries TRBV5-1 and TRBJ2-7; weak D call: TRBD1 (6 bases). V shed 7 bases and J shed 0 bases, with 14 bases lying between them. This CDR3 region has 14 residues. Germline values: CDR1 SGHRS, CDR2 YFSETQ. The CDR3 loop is CASGISGASYEQYF. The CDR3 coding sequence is TGCGCCAGCGGTATATCAGGGGCCTCCTACGAGCAGTACTTC.

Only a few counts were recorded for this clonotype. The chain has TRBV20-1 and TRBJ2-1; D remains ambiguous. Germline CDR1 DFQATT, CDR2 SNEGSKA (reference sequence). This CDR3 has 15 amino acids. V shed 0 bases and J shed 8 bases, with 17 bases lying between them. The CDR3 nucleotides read TGCAGTGCTAGAGAGCCTCTCTCGCCCACTGATGAGCAGTTCTTC. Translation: CSAREPLSPTDEQFF.

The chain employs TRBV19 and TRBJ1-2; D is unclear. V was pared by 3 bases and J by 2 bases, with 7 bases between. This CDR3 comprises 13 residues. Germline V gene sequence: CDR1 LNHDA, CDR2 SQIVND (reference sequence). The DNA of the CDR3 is TGTGCCAGTAGTATCCCAACGAACTATGGCTACACCTTC. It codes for CASSIPTNYGYTF.

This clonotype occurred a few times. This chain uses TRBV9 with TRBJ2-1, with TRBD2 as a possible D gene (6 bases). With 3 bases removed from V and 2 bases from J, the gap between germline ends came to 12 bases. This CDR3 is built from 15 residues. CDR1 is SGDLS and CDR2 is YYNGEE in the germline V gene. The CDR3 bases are TGTGCCAGCAGCGAGGAGCTAGCGACCTACAATGAGCAGTTCTTC. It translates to CASSEELATYNEQFF.

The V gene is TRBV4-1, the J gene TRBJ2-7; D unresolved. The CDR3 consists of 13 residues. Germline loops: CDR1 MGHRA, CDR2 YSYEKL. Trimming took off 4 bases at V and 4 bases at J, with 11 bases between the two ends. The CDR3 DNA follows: TGCGCCAGCAGCCCGCCGTTTGATTACGAGCAGTACTTC. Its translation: CASSPPFDYEQYF.

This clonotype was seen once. The CDR3 nucleotides read TGTGCCAGCAGCTCCTCGACAGGAAACTACGAGCAGTACTTC. It codes for CASSSSTGNYEQYF. The rearrangement joins TRBV7-2 to TRBJ2-7; the D gene is possibly TRBD1 (6 bases). Trimming stripped 4 bases from V and 3 bases from J, with 13 bases between. Per germline, CDR1 SGHTA and CDR2 FQGNSA. CDR3 length: 14 amino acids.

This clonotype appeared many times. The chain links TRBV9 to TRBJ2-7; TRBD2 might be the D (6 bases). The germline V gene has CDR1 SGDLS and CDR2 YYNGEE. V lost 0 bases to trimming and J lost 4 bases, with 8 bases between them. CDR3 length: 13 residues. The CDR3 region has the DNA TGTGCCAGCAGCGTAGTGGAGGGGTACGAGCAGTACTTC. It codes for CASSVVEGYEQYF.

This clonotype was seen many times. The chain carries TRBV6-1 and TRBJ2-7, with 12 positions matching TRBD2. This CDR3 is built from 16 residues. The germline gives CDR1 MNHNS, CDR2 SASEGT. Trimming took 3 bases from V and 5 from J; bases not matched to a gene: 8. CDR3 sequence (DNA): TGTGCCAGCAGTGAGGGCCGGACTAGCGGGATTCACGAGCAGTACTTC. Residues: CASSEGRTSGIHEQYF.

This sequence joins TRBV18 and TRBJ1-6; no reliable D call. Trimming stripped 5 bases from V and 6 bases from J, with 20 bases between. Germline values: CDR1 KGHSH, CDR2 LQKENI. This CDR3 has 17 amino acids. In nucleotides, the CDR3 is TGTGCCAGCTCAGTGACAACGCAACACCGTATTAATTCACCCCTCCACTTT. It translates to CASSVTTQHRINSPLHF.

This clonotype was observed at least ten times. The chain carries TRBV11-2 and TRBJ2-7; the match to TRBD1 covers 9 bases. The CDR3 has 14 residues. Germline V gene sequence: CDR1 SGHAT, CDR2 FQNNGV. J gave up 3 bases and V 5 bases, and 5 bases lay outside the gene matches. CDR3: CASSPSTGGYEQYF. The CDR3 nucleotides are TGTGCCAGCAGCCCATCGACAGGGGGCTACGAGCAGTACTTC. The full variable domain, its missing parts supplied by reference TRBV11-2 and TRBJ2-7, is EAGVAQSPRYKIIEKRQSVAFWCNPISGHATLYWYQQILGQGPKLLIQFQNNGVVDDSQLPKDRFSAERLKGVDSTLKIQPAKLEDSAVYLCASSPSTGGYEQYFGPGTRLTVT.

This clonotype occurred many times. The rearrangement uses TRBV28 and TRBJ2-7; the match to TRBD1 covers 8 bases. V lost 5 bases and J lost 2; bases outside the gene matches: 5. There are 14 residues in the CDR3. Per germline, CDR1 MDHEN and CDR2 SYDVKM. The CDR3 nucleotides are TGTGCCAGCAGTCGGACAGGGACCGCCTACGAGCAGTACTTC. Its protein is CASSRTGTAYEQYF.

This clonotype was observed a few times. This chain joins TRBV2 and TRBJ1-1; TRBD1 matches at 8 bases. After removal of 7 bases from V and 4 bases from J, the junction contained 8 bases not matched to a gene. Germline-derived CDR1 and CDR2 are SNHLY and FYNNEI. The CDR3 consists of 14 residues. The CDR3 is CASTDRGGITEAFF. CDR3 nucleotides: TGTGCCAGCACAGACAGGGGAGGTATCACTGAAGCTTTCTTT.

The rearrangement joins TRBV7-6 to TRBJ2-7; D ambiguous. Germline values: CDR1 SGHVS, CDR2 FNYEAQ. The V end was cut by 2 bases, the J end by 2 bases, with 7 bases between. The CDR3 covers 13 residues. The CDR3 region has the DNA TGTGCCAGCAGCTTAAGTCGGACCTACGAGCAGTACTTC. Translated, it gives CASSLSRTYEQYF. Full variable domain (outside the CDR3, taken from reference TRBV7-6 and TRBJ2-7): GAGVSQSPRYKVTKRGQDVALRCDPISGHVSLYWYRQALGQGPEFLTYFNYEAQQDKSGLPNDRFSAERPEGSISTLTIQRTEQRDSAMYRCASSLSRTYEQYFGPGTRLTVT.

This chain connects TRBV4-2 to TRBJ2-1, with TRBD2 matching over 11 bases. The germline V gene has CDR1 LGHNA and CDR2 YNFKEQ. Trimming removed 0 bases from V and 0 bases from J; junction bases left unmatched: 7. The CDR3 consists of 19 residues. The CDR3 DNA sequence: TGTGCCAGCAGCCAAGAAGGGACTAGCGGCTCGGGCTCCTACAATGAGCAGTTCTTC. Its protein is CASSQEGTSGSGSYNEQFF.

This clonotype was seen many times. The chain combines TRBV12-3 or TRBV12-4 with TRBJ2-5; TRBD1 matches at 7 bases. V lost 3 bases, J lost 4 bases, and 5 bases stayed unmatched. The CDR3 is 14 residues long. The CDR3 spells CASSFRQGPETQYF. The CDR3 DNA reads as TGTGCCAGCAGTTTTAGACAGGGCCCAGAGACCCAGTACTTC.

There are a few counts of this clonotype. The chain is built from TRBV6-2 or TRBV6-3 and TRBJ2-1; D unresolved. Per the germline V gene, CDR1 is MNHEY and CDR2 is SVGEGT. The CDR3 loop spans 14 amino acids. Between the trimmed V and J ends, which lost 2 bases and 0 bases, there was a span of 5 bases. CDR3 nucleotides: TGTGCCAGCAGTTACCAGAGCTCCTACAATGAGCAGTTCTTC. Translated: CASSYQSSYNEQFF.

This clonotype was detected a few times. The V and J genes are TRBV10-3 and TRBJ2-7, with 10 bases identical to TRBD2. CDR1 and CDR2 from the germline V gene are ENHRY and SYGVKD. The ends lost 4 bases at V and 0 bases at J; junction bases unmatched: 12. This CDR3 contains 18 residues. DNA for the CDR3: TGTGCCATCAGTGTAGGGCTAGCGGGGGTCTTAAGCTCCTACGAGCAGTACTTC. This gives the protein CAISVGLAGVLSSYEQYF.

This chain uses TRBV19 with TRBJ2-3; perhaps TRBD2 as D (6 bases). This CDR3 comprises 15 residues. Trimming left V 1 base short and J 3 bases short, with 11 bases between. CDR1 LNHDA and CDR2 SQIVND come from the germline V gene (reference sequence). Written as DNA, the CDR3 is TGTGCCAGTAGTATAGTCGGGAGCGGGACAGATACGCAGTATTTT. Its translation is CASSIVGSGTDTQYF.

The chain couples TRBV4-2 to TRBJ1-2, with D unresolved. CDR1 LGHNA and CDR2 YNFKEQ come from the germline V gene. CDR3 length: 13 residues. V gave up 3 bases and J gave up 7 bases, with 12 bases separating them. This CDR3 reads CASSQGEVSGYTF. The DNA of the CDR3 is TGTGCCAGCAGCCAGGGTGAAGTCTCTGGCTACACCTTC.

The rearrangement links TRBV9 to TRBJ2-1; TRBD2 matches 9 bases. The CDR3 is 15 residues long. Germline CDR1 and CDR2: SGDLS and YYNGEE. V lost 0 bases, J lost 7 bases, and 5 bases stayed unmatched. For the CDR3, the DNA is TGTGCCAGCAGCGTAGAGGGGACTAGCCGAAATGAGCAGTTCTTC. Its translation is CASSVEGTSRNEQFF.

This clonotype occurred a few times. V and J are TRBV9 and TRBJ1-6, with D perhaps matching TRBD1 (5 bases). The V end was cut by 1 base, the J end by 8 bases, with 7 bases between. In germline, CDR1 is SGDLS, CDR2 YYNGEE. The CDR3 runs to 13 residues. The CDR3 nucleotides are TGTGCCAGCAGCGTATCGGGGCATTCACCCCTCCACTTT. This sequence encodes CASSVSGHSPLHF.